This TCR beta chain was profiled in a study of cytomegalovirus exposure and HLA in healthy donors. Study conclusions and caveats: Relative to the roughly 640-donor mean, N-insertions were reportedly fewer in an Asian-associated ancestry cluster in a later analysis. Sequencing likely caused a cluster of highly shared sequence variants. A further, later analysis showed that HLA-associated TCR beta chains (compared with equally common others) were more clonally expanded.

Germline lookup yields CDR1 ENHRY and CDR2 SYGVKD. This CDR3 has 14 residues. V was shortened by 7 bases and J by 0 bases, with 12 bases between the two germline ends. In regard to this clone: Its antigen is not identified.

PCR amplification relied on 60 Vbeta primers (plus 13 Jbeta primers). The protocol was immunoSEQ multiplex PCR, while the TCRdb copy is restricted to in-frame clones and leaves out a portion. The data show around 170,000 clones, about 80% seen once. The sequenced sample was PBMCs. The V gene is TRBV10-3, the J gene TRBJ1-2; D is possibly TRBD1 (6 bases). The source is a woman aged 40-49 years in good health and CMV-seronegative. The CDR3 is CAITGHPSNYGYTF. CDR3 bases: TGTGCCATCACGGGACACCCGTCTAACTATGGCTACACCTTC.